The entry below gives a single T cell receptor beta chain sequence along with its context. Its target is not known. The data were obtained in a study of cytomegalovirus exposure and HLA in healthy donors. Points from the study as a whole: According to reports, the classifier identified cytomegalovirus status with high specificity and sensitivity.

Researchers ran the PCR with 60 Vbeta and 13 Jbeta primers. Clones were read by immunoSEQ multiplex PCR, and TCRdb kept only the in-frame ones, dropping some. The sample yields 150,000 to 200,000 clones, approximately 82% seen once. V lost 4 bases, J lost 6 bases, and 16 bases lay in between. The CDR3 is 15 residues long. CDR1 is MGHRA and CDR2 is YSYEKL in the germline V gene. This clonotype was obtained from a young man in good health and CMV-seropositive. This rearrangement joins TRBV4-1 to TRBJ1-5; no reliable D call. Source material: PBMCs. The CDR3 DNA sequence: TGCGCCAGCAGCCCACACCGCGGGGTGGGTCAGCCCCAGCATTTT. This encodes CASSPHRGVGQPQHF.